This T cell receptor beta chain was identified in a study of cytomegalovirus exposure and HLA in healthy donors. Study as a whole: A later analysis reported the same platform for the 100 to 150 validation repertoires and the roughly 630 first-cohort repertoires.

Study-level results: Diagnosis of cytomegalovirus status made by the classifier reportedly showed high specificity and sensitivity. Rare sequences made up most TCRs, while some public TCRs were found in many donors.

Regarding this clone: Its target is unknown.

Generated by immunoSEQ multiplex PCR, the TCRdb table keeps only in-frame clones and is missing some. The sample consists of tens of thousands of clones, around 81% of them appearing once. Germline CDR1 MGHRA, CDR2 YSYEKL. This CDR3 has 16 amino acids. V was trimmed by 4 bases and J by 0 bases, leaving 16 bases between them. The receptor comes from a man aged 25-45 years in good health and CMV-seronegative. The sample comprised PBMCs. This chain links TRBV4-1 with TRBJ2-7; D is uncertain. The CDR3 region is CASSLAVTRSSYEQYF. The CDR3, as DNA: TGCGCCAGCAGCCTAGCCGTTACAAGAAGCTCCTACGAGCAGTACTTC.